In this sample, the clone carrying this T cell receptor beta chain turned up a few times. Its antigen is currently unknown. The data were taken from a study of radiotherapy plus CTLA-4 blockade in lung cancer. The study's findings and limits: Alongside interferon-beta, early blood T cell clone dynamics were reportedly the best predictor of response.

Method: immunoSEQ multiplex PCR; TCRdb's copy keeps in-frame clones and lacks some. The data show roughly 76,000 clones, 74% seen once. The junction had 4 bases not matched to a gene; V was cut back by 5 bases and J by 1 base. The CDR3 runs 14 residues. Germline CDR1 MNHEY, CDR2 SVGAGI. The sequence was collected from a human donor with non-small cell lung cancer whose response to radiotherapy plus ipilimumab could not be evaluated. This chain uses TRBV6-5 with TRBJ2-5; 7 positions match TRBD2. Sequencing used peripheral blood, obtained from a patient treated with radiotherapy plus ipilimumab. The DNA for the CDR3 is TGTGCCAGCAGTGACGGGGGGACCCAAGAGACCCAGTACTTC. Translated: CASSDGGTQETQYF.